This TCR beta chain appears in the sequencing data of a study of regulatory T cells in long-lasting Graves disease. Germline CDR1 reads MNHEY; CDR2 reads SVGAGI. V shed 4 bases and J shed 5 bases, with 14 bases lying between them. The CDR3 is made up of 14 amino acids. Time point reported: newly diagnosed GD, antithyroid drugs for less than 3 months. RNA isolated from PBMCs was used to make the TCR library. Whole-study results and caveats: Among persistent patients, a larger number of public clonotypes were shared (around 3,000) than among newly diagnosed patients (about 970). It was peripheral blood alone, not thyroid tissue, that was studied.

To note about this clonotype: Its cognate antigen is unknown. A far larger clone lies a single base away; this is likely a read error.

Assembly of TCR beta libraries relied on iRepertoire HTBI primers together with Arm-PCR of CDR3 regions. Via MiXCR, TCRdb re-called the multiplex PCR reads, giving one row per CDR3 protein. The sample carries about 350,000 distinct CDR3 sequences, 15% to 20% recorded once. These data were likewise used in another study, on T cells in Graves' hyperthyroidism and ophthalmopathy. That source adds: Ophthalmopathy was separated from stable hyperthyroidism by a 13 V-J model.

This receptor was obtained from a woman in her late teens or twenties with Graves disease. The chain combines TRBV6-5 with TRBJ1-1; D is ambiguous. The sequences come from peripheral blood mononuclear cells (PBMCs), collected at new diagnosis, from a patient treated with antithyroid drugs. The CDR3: CASSLSEWATEAFF. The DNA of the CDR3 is TGTGCCAGCAGTTTATCCGAATGGGCGACTGAAGCTTTCTTT.